This TCR beta chain was sequenced in a study of identical twins. The sample holds many counts of this clonotype. Its antigen is undetermined. V shed 5 bases, J shed 6 bases, and the junction held 6 bases outside the gene matches. This CDR3 has 14 residues. All of the donors were Caucasians in good health. General observations from the study: Analyses based on zero insertions could be partly confounded by invariant MAIT and iNKT cells.

TCRdb used MiXCR to reprocess the 5' RACE reads, holding one entry per CDR3 protein. This table holds a few hundred thousand distinct CDR3 sequences, about 8.3% found once. These records were also assigned to another study, of yellow fever vaccine responses in identical twins. That paper notes: The authors reported partly convergent, partly personalized vaccine responses in identical twins.

V and J are TRBV12-3 or TRBV12-4 and TRBJ2-1; 8 positions agree with TRBD2. The source of this sequence is a woman under 30 in good health. Specimen: CD8+ T cells sorted from blood. CDR3 bases: TGTGCCAGCAGTCTCGGGGGGGCGAGCAATGAGCAGTTCTTC. It codes for CASSLGGASNEQFF.